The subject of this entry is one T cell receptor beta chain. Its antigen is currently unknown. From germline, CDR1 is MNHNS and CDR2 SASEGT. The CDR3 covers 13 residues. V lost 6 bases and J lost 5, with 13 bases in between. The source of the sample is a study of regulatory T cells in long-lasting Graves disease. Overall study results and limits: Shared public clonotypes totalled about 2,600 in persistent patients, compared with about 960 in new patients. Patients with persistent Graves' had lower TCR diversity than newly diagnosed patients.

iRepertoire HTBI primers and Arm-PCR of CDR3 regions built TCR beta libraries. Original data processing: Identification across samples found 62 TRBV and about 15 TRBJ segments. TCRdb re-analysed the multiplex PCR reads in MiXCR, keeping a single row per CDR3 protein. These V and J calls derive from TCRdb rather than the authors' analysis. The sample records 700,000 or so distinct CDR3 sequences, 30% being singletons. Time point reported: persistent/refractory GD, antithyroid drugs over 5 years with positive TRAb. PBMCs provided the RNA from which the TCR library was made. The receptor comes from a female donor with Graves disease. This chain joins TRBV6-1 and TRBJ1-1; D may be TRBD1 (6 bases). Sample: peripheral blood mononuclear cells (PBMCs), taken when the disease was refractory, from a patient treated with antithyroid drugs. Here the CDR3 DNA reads TGTGCCAGCAGGGGCGAGGGGGGGACTGAAGCTTTCTTT. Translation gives CASRGEGGTEAFF.